These T cell receptor beta chains were read from a single sample in a study of early T cells in non-severe SARS-CoV-2 infection. One entry per CDR3 protein results from TCRdb running MiXCR on the 5' RACE reads. In the table there are under 70,000 distinct CDR3 sequences, around 10% of which are singletons. Sequencing was carried out using whole blood. The receptors come from an adult who was a healthcare worker with PCR-confirmed SARS-CoV-2 infection or an uninfected control (not recorded which). The CDR3 runs from the conserved cysteine through the conserved F or W. Each record gives: J gene, V gene, CDR3 protein.

>TRBJ2-1|TRBV2
CASRGGLAVNEQFF
>TRBJ2-3|TRBV29-1
CSPWEGGTQYF
>TRBJ1-6|TRBV6-1
CASKRTGGSPLHF
>TRBJ2-1|TRBV12-3/TRBV12-4
CASRGGESYNEQFF
>TRBJ1-4|TRBV10-3
CAIKGTGDEKLFF
>TRBJ1-5|TRBV6-1
CASSLDRGIPNQPQHF
>TRBJ2-7|TRBV4-1
CASSQEGLGYYEQYF
>TRBJ2-6|TRBV5-1
CASSLADSSGANVLTF
>TRBJ1-2|TRBV5-5
CASAKAGLQEILHGYTF
>TRBJ2-5|TRBV2
CASSESQAGALGETQYF
>TRBJ2-6|TRBV12-3/TRBV12-4
CAIGRRESGANVLTF
>TRBJ2-7|TRBV11-2
CASSLAHSSGRAPEQYF
>TRBJ1-2|TRBV7-8
CASSLGRSDYGYTF
>TRBJ2-7|TRBV20-1
CSARDRGSEQYF
>TRBJ2-7|TRBV28
CASSPPWAGAHYEQYF
>TRBJ1-3|TRBV29-1
CSVAGLASSGNTIYF
>TRBJ2-7|TRBV28
CASSRTSDSYEQYF
>TRBJ2-7|TRBV29-1
CSVEGEGYEQYF
>TRBJ2-5|TRBV11-2
CASSPLQETQYF
>TRBJ2-5|TRBV7-9
CASSHGTSGSETQYF
>TRBJ2-1|TRBV11-2
CASSSGTPRNYNEQFF
>TRBJ1-6|TRBV27
CASGFVSVTNSPLHF
>TRBJ2-3|TRBV12-3/TRBV12-4
CASSKRTDTDTQYF
>TRBJ2-1|TRBV7-2
CASSLVAGGPRFF
>TRBJ2-7|TRBV3-1
CASSHGTGGGEQYF
>TRBJ1-1|TRBV5-5
CASSLAEAAFF
>TRBJ2-3|TRBV29-1
CSVEVLAGGDTQYF
>TRBJ2-1|TRBV6-5
CASSYVRTGNNEQFF
>TRBJ2-7|TRBV21-1
CASNDREEYF
>TRBJ2-7|TRBV30
CAWGSWGNYEQYF
>TRBJ2-4|TRBV6-5
CASGRGVAKNIQYF
>TRBJ2-2|TRBV7-9
CASSLSLAAGELFF
>TRBJ1-6|TRBV9
CASSSGQGAYNSPLHF
>TRBJ2-2|TRBV19
CASSPGTGGNGELFF
>TRBJ2-3|TRBV18
CASSPPGGADTQYF
>TRBJ2-3|TRBV5-1
CASSLAAGGGDTQYF
>TRBJ1-5|TRBV12-3/TRBV12-4
CASTRGDSNQPQHF
>TRBJ2-3|TRBV5-1
CASSLEKHTQYF
>TRBJ2-7|TRBV20-1
CSARGRQRLLSSYEQYF
>TRBJ2-5|TRBV2
CASSELLGGETQYF